Listed here are 16 T cell receptor beta chains from one sample, sequenced in a study of read filtering for tumor transcriptome and immune sequencing (dated by TCRdb to about 2020). Sequencing instrument: Illumina HiSeq 4000. TCR libraries were built from 400 ng RNA with the Immunoverse kit, using molecular barcoded adaptors covering alpha/delta and beta/gamma chains. TCRdb took the public reads, trimmed them with fastp at Q25, ran MiXCR for clone calling and kept in-frame beta chains. Every entry covers one CDR3 protein and lists the most common genes and DNA from its rows. The sample data list tens of thousands of distinct CDR3 sequences, and roughly 19% of these were observed just once. The top ten constitute roughly a sixth of the sample. The sample taken for sequencing was a population of CD138-negative cells sorted from bone marrow. Sample cell subset or site, as interpreted from the label and publication: bone marrow mononuclear cells depleted of CD138+ plasma/myeloma cells by negative magnetic selection. All receptors derive from a donor at least 40 years old with multiple myeloma.

Ten or more counts support this clonotype. This chain uses TRBV20-1 with TRBJ1-2, with 8 bases matching TRBD1. The V segment lost 3 bases and the J segment 6 bases; nucleotides outside the gene matches: 3. CDR1 and CDR2 from the germline V gene are DFQATT and SNEGSKA (reference sequence). CDR3 length equals 12 residues. CDR3 DNA sequence: TGCAGTGCTAGTTTACAGGGGGATGGCTACACCTTC. Translating it yields CSASLQGDGYTF.

This clonotype appeared many times. The CDR3 here is CASSARNPYEQYF. The DNA of the CDR3 is TGTGCCAGCAGCGCTAGAAACCCCTACGAGCAGTACTTC. The chain recombines TRBV28 with TRBJ2-7, with D unresolved. Germline V gives CDR1 MDHEN, CDR2 SYDVKM. Trimming took off 6 bases at V and 2 bases at J, with 11 bases between the two ends. The CDR3 has 13 residues.

This clonotype came up many times. The gene calls are TRBV28 and TRBJ1-5; D is uncertain. CDR3 length: 13 amino acids. Germline CDR1 reads MDHEN; CDR2 reads SYDVKM. V was cut by 7 bases and J by 6 bases, with 13 bases left in between. CDR3 DNA sequence: TGTGCCAGCATCCCAACTCCCGGTCAGCCCCAGCATTTT. Protein product: CASIPTPGQPQHF.

This clonotype was picked up many times. V gene TRBV28 combines with J gene TRBJ2-3; possibly TRBD1 for D (6 bases). Germline V gives CDR1 MDHEN, CDR2 SYDVKM. CDR3 length equals 13 residues. V dropped 6 bases and J dropped 6 bases, with 13 bases sitting between them. The DNA for the CDR3 is TGTGCCAGCAGCCAGGACAGTTGGGATACGCAGTATTTT. As protein: CASSQDSWDTQYF. Combining the CDR3 with reference TRBV28 and TRBJ2-3 gives the whole variable domain DVKVTQSSRYLVKRTGEKVFLECVQDMDHENMFWYRQDPGLGLRLIYFSYDVKMKEKGDIPEGYSVSREKKERFSLILESASTNQTSMYLCASSQDSWDTQYFGPGTRLTVL.

This clonotype was seen ten or more times. The chain couples TRBV7-3 to TRBJ2-3; D gene unclear. Trimming took off 3 bases at V and 2 bases at J, with 6 bases between the two ends. The CDR3 is 13 residues long. In germline, CDR1 is SGHTA, CDR2 FQGTGA. In nucleotides, the CDR3 is TGTGCCAGCAGCTTCCTATACACAGATACGCAGTATTTT. It codes for CASSFLYTDTQYF.

This clonotype was counted between two and nine times. CDR3 protein: CASSLFLSAEKLFF. The DNA for the CDR3 is TGTGCCAGCAGTTTATTCCTGAGTGCTGAAAAACTGTTTTTT. The chain couples TRBV28 to TRBJ1-4; no firm D call. CDR3 size: 14 residues. CDR1 and CDR2 from the germline V gene are MDHEN and SYDVKM. V lost 1 base and J 7 bases, leaving 10 bases between the germline ends.

This clonotype was seen a few times. The chain links TRBV2 to TRBJ2-2; TRBD1 is a possible D gene (5 bases). V was clipped by 9 bases and J by 0 bases, with 11 bases between them. The germline CDR1 and CDR2 sequences are SNHLY and FYNNEI. The CDR3 runs to 14 residues. The CDR3: CASTTATNTGELFF. CDR3 sequence (DNA): TGTGCCAGTACGACAGCGACGAACACCGGGGAGCTGTTTTTT.

This clonotype was observed many times. The chain joins TRBV4-1 to TRBJ2-7; 12 bases match TRBD2. This CDR3 comprises 15 residues. V was clipped by 3 bases and J by 5 bases; unmatched bases: 5. The germline V gene has CDR1 MGHRA and CDR2 YSYEKL. The CDR3 here is CASSQTSGSGDEQYF. CDR3 DNA sequence: TGCGCCAGCAGCCAGACTAGCGGGAGTGGAGACGAGCAGTACTTC.

The gene calls are TRBV10-1 and TRBJ2-3; D not certain. Per germline, CDR1 WNHNN and CDR2 SYGVQD (reference sequence). The germline V and J ends were trimmed by 0 bases and 6 bases, with 10 bases remaining between them. This CDR3 is 14 amino acids long. The CDR3 DNA reads as TGCGCCAGCAGTGAGTCCGGTGTTTGGGATACGCAGTATTTT. Translation: CASSESGVWDTQYF.

In this sample, this clonotype turned up many times. V and J are TRBV10-3 and TRBJ1-1, with D tentatively TRBD1 (6 bases). The V end lost 3 bases, the J end lost 4 bases, and 12 bases lay between the germline ends. This CDR3 spans 14 amino acids. Germline V gene sequence: CDR1 ENHRY, CDR2 SYGVKD. CDR3 protein: CAISDSRGGTEAFF. CDR3 coding DNA: TGTGCCATCAGTGATTCTCGAGGGGGCACTGAAGCTTTCTTT.

Ten or more counts support this clonotype. V gene TRBV7-3 combines with J gene TRBJ2-7, with D possibly matching TRBD1 (6 bases). CDR3 size: 14 residues. In germline, CDR1 is SGHTA, CDR2 FQGTGA. Trimming took off 5 bases at V and 1 base at J, with 12 bases between the two ends. The CDR3 DNA sequence: TGTGCCAGCAGCGATAGACAGGATTCCTACGAGCAGTACTTC. Translated: CASSDRQDSYEQYF.

Ten or more counts support this clonotype. The V and J genes are TRBV7-9 and TRBJ2-7, with 11 positions matching TRBD2. The V segment lost 4 bases and the J segment 3 bases; nucleotides outside the gene matches: 20. Germline V CDR1 and CDR2: SEHNR, FQNEAQ (reference sequence). The CDR3 spans 20 residues. The CDR3 DNA is TGTGCCAGCAGCTCAAGACCGAAAAATTCGGGACTAGCGGTTTTCTACGAGCAGTACTTC. It is translated as CASSSRPKNSGLAVFYEQYF.

Ten or more counts support this clonotype. This rearrangement joins TRBV20-1 to TRBJ2-1, with 10 nucleotides matching TRBD2. After removal of 4 bases from V and 5 bases from J, the junction contained 8 bases not matched to a gene. The V gene's germline CDR1 is DFQATT and CDR2 SNEGSKA (reference sequence). The CDR3 loop spans 15 amino acids. DNA for the CDR3: TGCAGTGCTACCCCTGGAGCGGGAGGGAACAATGAGCAGTTCTTC. Its translation is CSATPGAGGNNEQFF.

This clonotype was seen repeatedly, ten times or more. This clone may be a read error of a much larger clone one base away. This chain links TRBV7-2 with TRBJ2-1; unclear D gene. The V gene's germline CDR1 is SGHTA and CDR2 FQGNSA. This CDR3 spans 13 amino acids. The CDR3 spells CASSPRGNNGQFF. CDR3 in DNA: TGTGCCAGCAGCCCCAGAGGAAACAATGGGCAGTTCTTC. Complete variable domain (other parts from reference TRBV7-2 and TRBJ2-1): GAGVSQSPSNKVTEKGKDVELRCDPISGHTALYWYRQSLGQGLEFLIYFQGNSAPDKSGLPSDRFSAERTGGSVSTLTIQRTQQEDSAVYLCASSPRGNNGQFFGPGTRLTVL.

This clonotype was detected ten times or more. The rearrangement uses TRBV4-1 and TRBJ1-1; 8 nucleotides align to TRBD1. Per the germline V gene, CDR1 is MGHRA and CDR2 is YSYEKL. The junction had 8 bases not matched to a gene; V was cut back by 1 base and J by 10 bases. CDR3 length: 14 residues. The CDR3 here is CASSQGYRDRRAFF. The CDR3 DNA sequence: TGCGCCAGCAGCCAAGGTTACCGGGACAGGCGAGCTTTCTTT.

This clonotype was found many times. The V gene is TRBV29-1, the J gene TRBJ2-2; possibly TRBD2 for D (6 bases). V shed 6 bases and J shed 1 base, with 9 bases lying between them. CDR1 is SQVTM, CDR2 ANQGSEA, per germline. The CDR3 length is 13 residues. The chain's CDR3 is CSVVSGNTGELFF. The CDR3 nucleotides are TGCAGCGTAGTTAGCGGGAACACCGGGGAGCTGTTTTTT.